This TCR beta chain was sequenced for a study of regulatory T cells in long-lasting Graves disease. V lost 6 bases and J lost 2, with 17 bases in between. The CDR3 extends over 16 amino acids. Germline assignment: CDR1 SGHTA and CDR2 FQGTGA. Sample time point: newly diagnosed GD, antithyroid drugs for less than 3 months. PBMC RNA served as the TCR library source. Graves' disease was diagnosed by American Thyroid Association guidelines. Arm-PCR of CDR3 regions with iRepertoire HTBI primers generated TCR beta libraries. TCRdb reanalysed the multiplex PCR reads using MiXCR and keeps one entry per CDR3 protein. The table has hundreds of thousands of distinct CDR3 sequences, 15% to 20% seen once; the top ten hold 20% to 25%. A further study also used this sample, focusing on T cells in Graves' hyperthyroidism and ophthalmopathy. That investigation notes: Blood also contained most expanded thyroid clonotypes above 0.001.

The rearrangement uses TRBV7-3 and TRBJ1-5; the D is unclear. The starting material was peripheral blood mononuclear cells (PBMCs), obtained at new diagnosis, from a patient treated with antithyroid drugs. The sequence came from a woman aged 35 to 60 with Graves disease. CDR3 protein: CASSLHLDEGNQPQHF. CDR3 nucleotides: TGTGCCAGCAGTCTCCACCTGGACGAGGGCAATCAGCCCCAGCATTTT. Drawing the rest from reference TRBV7-3 and TRBJ1-5, the complete variable domain is GAGVSQTPSNKVTEKGKYVELRCDPISGHTALYWYRQSLGQGPEFLIYFQGTGAADDSGLPNDRFFAVRPEGSVSTLKIQRTERGDSAVYLCASSLHLDEGNQPQHFGDGTRLSIL.